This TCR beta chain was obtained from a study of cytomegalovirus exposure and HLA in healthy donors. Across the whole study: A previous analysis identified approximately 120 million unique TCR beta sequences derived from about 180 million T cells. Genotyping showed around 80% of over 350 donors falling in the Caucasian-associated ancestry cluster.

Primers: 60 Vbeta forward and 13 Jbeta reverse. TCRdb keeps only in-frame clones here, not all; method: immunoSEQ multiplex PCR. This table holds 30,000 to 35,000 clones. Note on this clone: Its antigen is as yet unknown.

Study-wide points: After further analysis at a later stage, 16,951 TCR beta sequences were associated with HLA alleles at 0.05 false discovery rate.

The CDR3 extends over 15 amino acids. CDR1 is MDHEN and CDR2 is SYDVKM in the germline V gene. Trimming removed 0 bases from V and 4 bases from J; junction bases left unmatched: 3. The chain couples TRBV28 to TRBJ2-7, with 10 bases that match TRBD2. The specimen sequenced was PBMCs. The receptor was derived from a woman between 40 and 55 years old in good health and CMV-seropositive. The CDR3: CASSLWASGSYEQYF. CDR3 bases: TGTGCCAGCAGTTTATGGGCTAGCGGGAGTTACGAGCAGTACTTC. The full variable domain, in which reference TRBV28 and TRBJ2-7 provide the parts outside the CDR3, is DVKVTQSSRYLVKRTGEKVFLECVQDMDHENMFWYRQDPGLGLRLIYFSYDVKMKEKGDIPEGYSVSREKKERFSLILESASTNQTSMYLCASSLWASGSYEQYFGPGTRLTVT.